There are a few counts of the clone carrying this T cell receptor beta chain. What it recognizes is unknown. The purity of all sorted populations exceeded 95%. Expressed TCRB transcripts were sequenced, since all the RNA that had been isolated was reverse transcribed. Profiling relied on immunoSEQ multiplex PCR, and the TCRdb table lists in-frame clones only, not all of them. The table includes 300,000 to 400,000 clones, approximately 13% detected once. These data originate in a study of beta chain features in type 1 diabetes. Study conclusions and caveats: The study found moderately but significantly shorter TCRB CDR3s in all four CD4+ subsets of Type 1 diabetes patients.

The CDR3 length is 13 residues. Germline CDR1 MDHEN, CDR2 SYDVKM. After removal of 6 bases from V and 3 bases from J, the junction contained 3 bases not matched to a gene. The rearrangement uses TRBV28 and TRBJ2-3; 7 bases align to TRBD2. The receptor comes from a young woman with type 1 diabetes. Sequenced input: naive CD4+ T cells from blood. CDR3 residues: CASRTGGTDTQYF. CDR3 sequence (DNA): TGTGCCAGCAGAACGGGGGGAACAGATACGCAGTATTTT.